These T cell receptor beta chains were read from a single sample in a study of cytomegalovirus exposure and HLA in healthy donors. The method was immunoSEQ multiplex PCR; TCRdb's version includes in-frame clones alone and lacks a portion of them. This sample has some 120,000 clones, with around three quarters found just once. Specimen: PBMCs. Every receptor here comes from a woman aged 55 to 70 in good health and CMV-seropositive. Both conserved end residues are part of each CDR3. D genes are given only for firm matches. Clone size is stated in some rows and not others, as once, few, many or a class when expanded.

d_gene: -; j_gene: TRBJ2-1; v_gene: TRBV4-3; abundance: -; CDR3nt: TGCGCCAGCAGCCTCTCATTAGCGAGGGGGATTGGTGAGCAGTTCTTC; CDR3aa: CASSLSLARGIGEQFF
d_gene: TRBD2; j_gene: TRBJ2-2; v_gene: TRBV7-2; abundance: once; CDR3nt: TGTGCCAGCAGCCCGGGACTAGCGGGGGGGCTAGCAACCGGGGAGCTGTTTTTT; CDR3aa: CASSPGLAGGLATGELFF
d_gene: -; j_gene: TRBJ2-2; v_gene: TRBV6-1; abundance: -; CDR3nt: TGTGCCAGCAGAGCCCCACTGAACACCGGGGAGCTGTTTTTT; CDR3aa: CASRAPLNTGELFF
d_gene: -; j_gene: TRBJ1-1; v_gene: TRBV19; abundance: -; CDR3nt: TGTGCCAGTAGGCCCAACAGGGAAAGAGGAACTGAAGCTTTCTTT; CDR3aa: CASRPNRERGTEAFF
d_gene: -; j_gene: TRBJ1-5; v_gene: TRBV19; abundance: -; CDR3nt: TGTGCCAGTAGTTTCAGGGTCCGGGGCAATCAGCCCCAGCATTTT; CDR3aa: CASSFRVRGNQPQHF
d_gene: TRBD1; j_gene: TRBJ1-6; v_gene: TRBV9; abundance: few; CDR3nt: TGTGCCAGCAGCGTAGCAACAGGGGGCGATTCACCCCTCCACTTT; CDR3aa: CASSVATGGDSPLHF
d_gene: TRBD1; j_gene: TRBJ2-2; v_gene: TRBV9; abundance: -; CDR3nt: TGTGCCAGCAGCCCGAGGACAGGGGGTGTCGCCGGGGAGCTGTTTTTT; CDR3aa: CASSPRTGGVAGELFF
d_gene: -; j_gene: TRBJ1-2; v_gene: TRBV7-9; abundance: -; CDR3nt: TGTGCCAGCAGCTTGGCCAGGCCCCCCTATGGCTACACCTTC; CDR3aa: CASSLARPPYGYTF
d_gene: TRBD1; j_gene: TRBJ2-7; v_gene: TRBV2; abundance: -; CDR3nt: TGTGCCAGCAGTGATTCGACAGGGGCTCCTTGGGTTTCTTTC; CDR3aa: CASSDSTGAPWVSF
d_gene: -; j_gene: TRBJ2-6; v_gene: TRBV28; abundance: -; CDR3nt: TGTGCCAGCAGTTTTCGGGGATCTGGGGCCAACGTCCTGACTTTC; CDR3aa: CASSFRGSGANVLTF
d_gene: -; j_gene: TRBJ2-1; v_gene: TRBV28; abundance: -; CDR3nt: TGTGCCAGCAGTTCCTCGAGCGGACCGACCTACAATGAGCAGTTCTTC; CDR3aa: CASSSSSGPTYNEQFF
d_gene: -; j_gene: TRBJ1-2; v_gene: TRBV16; abundance: -; CDR3nt: TGTGCCAGCAGCCAATTAGGGACAAGAACTAACTATGGCTACACCTTC; CDR3aa: CASSQLGTRTNYGYTF
d_gene: TRBD1; j_gene: TRBJ1-2; v_gene: TRBV30; abundance: few; CDR3nt: TGTGCCTGGAGTGTACATGGCAGGGACAGGGGGAATACTGGCGGCTACACCTTC; CDR3aa: CAWSVHGRDRGNTGGYTF
d_gene: -; j_gene: TRBJ1-6; v_gene: TRBV6-6; abundance: -; CDR3nt: TGTGCCAGCAGAGGACATAGTGCCGATAATTCACCCCTCCACTTT; CDR3aa: CASRGHSADNSPLHF
d_gene: -; j_gene: TRBJ1-2; v_gene: TRBV6-1; abundance: -; CDR3nt: TGTGCCAGCAGTGAACAGGGCTATGGCTACACCTTC; CDR3aa: CASSEQGYGYTF
d_gene: TRBD2; j_gene: TRBJ2-3; v_gene: TRBV7-2; abundance: few; CDR3nt: TGTGCCAGCAGCTTAATGCTAGCGGGGTCAGATACGCAGTATTTT; CDR3aa: CASSLMLAGSDTQYF
d_gene: -; j_gene: TRBJ1-6; v_gene: TRBV5-1; abundance: -; CDR3nt: TGCGCCAGCAGCTTGGCTCTACCGGGATGGGATTCACCCCTCCACTTT; CDR3aa: CASSLALPGWDSPLHF
d_gene: TRBD2; j_gene: TRBJ2-2; v_gene: TRBV6-5; abundance: few; CDR3nt: TGTGCCAGCAGTTACGGGGGAGCGGGGGGCACCGGGGAGCTGTTTTTT; CDR3aa: CASSYGGAGGTGELFF
d_gene: -; j_gene: TRBJ2-3; v_gene: TRBV4-1; abundance: -; CDR3nt: TGCGCCAGCAGCCAAGTCATGGTAGGAGGGGGCGGAGGAGATACGCAGTATTTT; CDR3aa: CASSQVMVGGGGGDTQYF
d_gene: TRBD1; j_gene: TRBJ2-1; v_gene: TRBV11-2; abundance: -; CDR3nt: TGTGCCAGCAGCCGACAGGGCCAGGAGCAGTTCTTC; CDR3aa: CASSRQGQEQFF
d_gene: -; j_gene: TRBJ2-1; v_gene: TRBV14; abundance: -; CDR3nt: TGTGCCAGCAGCGATAACGGGAGTGGGAATGAGCAGTTCTTC; CDR3aa: CASSDNGSGNEQFF
d_gene: TRBD1; j_gene: TRBJ1-3; v_gene: TRBV10-3; abundance: -; CDR3nt: TGTGCCATCCAGGGGGCTCTCTCTGGAAACACCATATATTTT; CDR3aa: CAIQGALSGNTIYF
d_gene: -; j_gene: TRBJ1-1; v_gene: TRBV7-2; abundance: -; CDR3nt: TGTGCCAGCAGCTCCCCCCCCGGGGGTACAATAAACACTGAAGCTTTCTTT; CDR3aa: CASSSPPGGTINTEAFF
d_gene: -; j_gene: TRBJ1-4; v_gene: TRBV18; abundance: -; CDR3nt: TGTGCCAGCTCACCTTCAGGGGAAAGGGAAAAACTGTTTTTT; CDR3aa: CASSPSGEREKLFF
d_gene: -; j_gene: TRBJ1-1; v_gene: TRBV4-3; abundance: -; CDR3nt: TGCGCCAGCTCCCTTACATGGGGAGCTGAAGCTTTCTTT; CDR3aa: CASSLTWGAEAFF
d_gene: TRBD2; j_gene: TRBJ2-3; v_gene: TRBV7-9; abundance: -; CDR3nt: TGTGCCAGCAGCTTATTTAGCGGGAGGGCCGTTTCCACGCAGTATTTT; CDR3aa: CASSLFSGRAVSTQYF
d_gene: TRBD2; j_gene: TRBJ2-5; v_gene: TRBV7-2; abundance: few; CDR3nt: TGTGCCAGCAGCTCGGGTTGGGGGGGGATGGTTCGGGAGACCCAGTACTTC; CDR3aa: CASSSGWGGMVRETQYF
d_gene: -; j_gene: TRBJ2-1; v_gene: TRBV5-1; abundance: -; CDR3nt: TGCGCCAGCAGCTTGGCAGGAAGCTCCTACAATGAGCAGTTCTTC; CDR3aa: CASSLAGSSYNEQFF
d_gene: TRBD2; j_gene: TRBJ2-7; v_gene: TRBV7-2; abundance: once; CDR3nt: TGTGCCAGCAGCTCACCGGGACTAGCGCCCTCTCAGTACTTC; CDR3aa: CASSSPGLAPSQYF
d_gene: -; j_gene: TRBJ2-7; v_gene: TRBV5-5; abundance: -; CDR3nt: TGTGCCAGCAGCACCGTGACTGCAAACGAGCAGTACTTC; CDR3aa: CASSTVTANEQYF
d_gene: -; j_gene: TRBJ2-6; v_gene: TRBV27; abundance: once; CDR3nt: TGTGCCAGCAGTTTATCTAAGACCAGCGGCTCTGGGGCCAACGTCCTGACTTTC; CDR3aa: CASSLSKTSGSGANVLTF
d_gene: TRBD2; j_gene: TRBJ2-4; v_gene: TRBV9; abundance: few; CDR3nt: TGTGCCAGCAGCGAGTCTAGCGGGAGGTTGGACATTCAGTACTTC; CDR3aa: CASSESSGRLDIQYF
d_gene: -; j_gene: TRBJ1-5; v_gene: TRBV30; abundance: -; CDR3nt: TGTGCCTGGAGTACACAGGCTGGACAGCCCCAGCATTTT; CDR3aa: CAWSTQAGQPQHF
d_gene: TRBD1; j_gene: TRBJ1-1; v_gene: TRBV6-1; abundance: -; CDR3nt: TGTGCCAGCACCAAGGACAGGGACACTGAAGCTTTCTTT; CDR3aa: CASTKDRDTEAFF
d_gene: -; j_gene: TRBJ2-2; v_gene: TRBV4-3; abundance: -; CDR3nt: TGCGCCAGCAGCTCCGACTGGGGGGCCGGGGAGCTGTTTTTT; CDR3aa: CASSSDWGAGELFF
d_gene: -; j_gene: TRBJ1-2; v_gene: TRBV30; abundance: -; CDR3nt: TGTGCCTGGAGTGTACTTGGGCAGGGCATCGGCTACACCTTC; CDR3aa: CAWSVLGQGIGYTF
d_gene: -; j_gene: TRBJ1-1; v_gene: TRBV7-2; abundance: -; CDR3nt: TGTGCCAGCAGCATGACAACCAACACTGAAGCTTTCTTT; CDR3aa: CASSMTTNTEAFF
d_gene: TRBD1; j_gene: TRBJ2-7; v_gene: TRBV5-4; abundance: few; CDR3nt: TGTGCCAGCAGCGCCGCAGGGGGCAGTGTTGCGGAGCAGTACTTC; CDR3aa: CASSAAGGSVAEQYF
d_gene: -; j_gene: TRBJ2-5; v_gene: TRBV4-3; abundance: -; CDR3nt: TGCGCCAGCAGCCAAACCTCTAGGGAGACCCAGTACTTC; CDR3aa: CASSQTSRETQYF
d_gene: TRBD2; j_gene: TRBJ2-7; v_gene: TRBV18; abundance: -; CDR3nt: TGTGCCAGCTCACCGGGTAGCGGGAGAATCTACGAGCAGTACTTC; CDR3aa: CASSPGSGRIYEQYF
d_gene: TRBD1; j_gene: TRBJ1-1; v_gene: TRBV15; abundance: -; CDR3nt: TGTGCCACCAGCAGGGGGGGACAGGGCGGCACTGAAGCTTTCTTT; CDR3aa: CATSRGGQGGTEAFF
d_gene: TRBD1; j_gene: TRBJ1-5; v_gene: TRBV5-8; abundance: -; CDR3nt: TGTGCCAGCAGTTCCGGGACAGGGGCTCAGCCCCAGCATTTT; CDR3aa: CASSSGTGAQPQHF
d_gene: -; j_gene: TRBJ2-7; v_gene: TRBV11-2; abundance: -; CDR3nt: TGTGCCAGCAGCTTAGGAGGGTTTAGCGGCTACGAGCAGTACTTC; CDR3aa: CASSLGGFSGYEQYF
d_gene: TRBD1; j_gene: TRBJ2-3; v_gene: TRBV4-3; abundance: few; CDR3nt: TGCGCCAGCAGCCAAGATATGGTACAGGGGGCGCGAACAGATACGCAGTATTTT; CDR3aa: CASSQDMVQGARTDTQYF
d_gene: -; j_gene: TRBJ2-1; v_gene: TRBV5-5; abundance: -; CDR3nt: TGTGCCAGCAGCTTGGCAACAGGGAAGAACTTCAATGAGCAGTTCTTC; CDR3aa: CASSLATGKNFNEQFF
d_gene: -; j_gene: TRBJ1-5; v_gene: TRBV5-6; abundance: -; CDR3nt: TGTGCCAGCAGCCGCGGACAGTATAGCAATCAGCCCCAGCATTTT; CDR3aa: CASSRGQYSNQPQHF
d_gene: TRBD1; j_gene: TRBJ1-2; v_gene: TRBV18; abundance: -; CDR3nt: TGTGCCAGCTCACCGTGGGACAGCTATGGCTACACCTTC; CDR3aa: CASSPWDSYGYTF
d_gene: TRBD1; j_gene: TRBJ1-4; v_gene: TRBV18; abundance: -; CDR3nt: TGTGCCAGCTCACAGAACACAGGGGGCGAAAATGAAAAACTGTTTTTT; CDR3aa: CASSQNTGGENEKLFF
d_gene: -; j_gene: TRBJ1-4; v_gene: TRBV11-2; abundance: -; CDR3nt: TGTGCCACCAACTCAGGGACAACTCGAGAACTGTTTTTT; CDR3aa: CATNSGTTRELFF
d_gene: -; j_gene: TRBJ1-1; v_gene: TRBV30; abundance: -; CDR3nt: TGTGCCTGGAGTGCAGGGATGGTAACTGAAGCTTTCTTT; CDR3aa: CAWSAGMVTEAFF
d_gene: -; j_gene: TRBJ2-7; v_gene: TRBV6-6; abundance: once; CDR3nt: TGTGCCAGCCGACTAGAACCCGAGCAGTACTTC; CDR3aa: CASRLEPEQYF
d_gene: -; j_gene: TRBJ2-2; v_gene: TRBV2; abundance: few; CDR3nt: TGTGCCAGCAGCCAGACAGGGAGGACCGGGGAGCTGTTTTTT; CDR3aa: CASSQTGRTGELFF
d_gene: TRBD1; j_gene: TRBJ1-6; v_gene: TRBV27; abundance: -; CDR3nt: TGTGCCAGCAGTCCGAGGGACAGGGGGTGGAATTCACCCCTCCACTTT; CDR3aa: CASSPRDRGWNSPLHF
d_gene: -; j_gene: TRBJ1-1; v_gene: TRBV20-1; abundance: -; CDR3nt: TGCAGCGCCGACAGGAACACTGAAGCTTTCTTT; CDR3aa: CSADRNTEAFF
d_gene: TRBD1; j_gene: TRBJ1-2; v_gene: TRBV4-3; abundance: -; CDR3nt: TGCGCCAGCAGCCAAGATGAGGGGGCGAACCTCTATGGCTACACCTTC; CDR3aa: CASSQDEGANLYGYTF
d_gene: -; j_gene: TRBJ1-2; v_gene: TRBV7-2; abundance: -; CDR3nt: TGTGCCAGCAGCTCCGGGACTAACTATGGCTACACCTTC; CDR3aa: CASSSGTNYGYTF
d_gene: TRBD2; j_gene: TRBJ2-7; v_gene: TRBV30; abundance: -; CDR3nt: TGTGCCTGGAACAGTCCGGGAGGGACCTACGAGCAGTACTTC; CDR3aa: CAWNSPGGTYEQYF
d_gene: TRBD2; j_gene: TRBJ2-1; v_gene: TRBV5-8; abundance: -; CDR3nt: TGTGCCAGCAGCCCCAGAGGCGGGGGGGCCTACAATGAGCAGTTCTTC; CDR3aa: CASSPRGGGAYNEQFF
d_gene: -; j_gene: TRBJ1-5; v_gene: TRBV19; abundance: -; CDR3nt: TGTGCCAGTAGTAAACAAGGGGCTCTCGGCAATCAGCCCCAGCATTTT; CDR3aa: CASSKQGALGNQPQHF